The rows below give T cell receptor beta chains drawn from one sample of a study of blood T cell repertoires in COVID-19. The table came from immunoSEQ multiplex PCR; TCRdb's copy has only in-frame clones and leaves some out. This sample has 220,000 or so clones, with roughly 83% found just once. Sequenced sample: PBMCs or T cells enriched from blood (not recorded which). The receptors here all came from a woman between 50 and 59 years old who had recovered from COVID-19. The CDR3 runs from the conserved cysteine through the conserved F or W. The D gene is left open where the match is weak. The size entry is marked missing in some rows and otherwise reads once, few, many or a size class.

clone_size j_call v_call cdr3_length d_call cdr3_nt cdr3_aa
- TRBJ1-5 TRBV4-3 17 TRBD1 TGCGCCAGCAGCCAAGGATATCGGACAGGACGAAATCAGCCCCAGCATTTT CASSQGYRTGRNQPQHF
- TRBJ2-2 TRBV9 15 - TGTGCCAGCAGCGCCCGGACAGAGAACACCGGGGAGCTGTTTTTT CASSARTENTGELFF
- TRBJ2-2 TRBV28 13 TRBD2 TGTGCCACGGGACTAGCGAACACCGGGGAGCTGTTTTTT CATGLANTGELFF
- TRBJ2-1 TRBV15 15 TRBD1 TGTGCCACCAGCAGACGACAGGGGGCCTACAATGAGCAGTTCTTC CATSRRQGAYNEQFF
- TRBJ1-2 TRBV4-1 14 - TGCGCCAGCAGCCAAGATGGACAGTTCAGGGCTTACACCTTC CASSQDGQFRAYTF
once TRBJ1-3 TRBV7-8 14 - TGTGCCAGCAGCCTCCAGGGTTCTGGAAACACCATATATTTT CASSLQGSGNTIYF
- TRBJ1-1 TRBV5-1 17 TRBD1 TGCGCCAGCAGCGGGCCGGGGACAGGGATAGGTGGAACTGAAGCTTTCTTT CASSGPGTGIGGTEAFF
- TRBJ1-2 TRBV9 16 TRBD1 TGTGCCAGCAGCGGAAGAACCGGGACAGGGGTTTATGGCTACACCTTC CASSGRTGTGVYGYTF
many TRBJ1-1 TRBV6-1 15 - TGTGCCAGCAGTGAAGGGTCAGGGGTCCCCACTGAAGCTTTCTTT CASSEGSGVPTEAFF
- TRBJ2-2 TRBV5-8 16 TRBD1 TGTGCCAGCAGCTTGGCCGGGACAGAGGGCACCGGGGAGCTGTTTTTT CASSLAGTEGTGELFF
- TRBJ2-2 TRBV19 14 - TGTGCCAGTAGTATAGCGGGGAACACCGGGGAGCTGTTTTTT CASSIAGNTGELFF
- TRBJ1-3 TRBV5-4 14 - TGTGCCAGCAGTGAGGCTGTCTCTGGAAACACCATATATTTT CASSEAVSGNTIYF
- TRBJ1-3 TRBV19 16 - TGTGCCAGTACTCCAGGGTGGGGCGACTCTGGAAACACCATATATTTT CASTPGWGDSGNTIYF
- TRBJ2-2 TRBV11-1 15 TRBD1 TGTGCCAGCAGCTCCCGACAGGGATCCACCGGGGAGCTGTTTTTT CASSSRQGSTGELFF
- TRBJ2-7 TRBV20-1 14 TRBD1 TGCAGTGCTAGTTCTGGGACAGGGGGGAACGAGCAGTACTTC CSASSGTGGNEQYF
once TRBJ1-3 TRBV7-8 14 - TGTGCCAGCAGCCCGAGTTCGACTGGAAACACCATATATTTT CASSPSSTGNTIYF
- TRBJ1-6 TRBV23-1 17 TRBD1 TGCGCCAGCAGTCAGACGACAGGGAGTTCCTCGTATTCACCCCTCCACTTT CASSQTTGSSSYSPLHF
- TRBJ1-4 TRBV3-1/TRBV3-2 15 TRBD1 TGTGCCAGCAGCCAAGGGGACAGGACCTATGAAAAACTGTTTTTT CASSQGDRTYEKLFF
- TRBJ2-6 TRBV9 18 TRBD1 TGTGCCAGCAGCGTAGCTAAGGGCAGGGGGCTTGGGGCCAACGTCCTGACTTTC CASSVAKGRGLGANVLTF
- TRBJ2-5 TRBV7-2 13 TRBD2 TGTGCCAGCAGCGCGGGGGGGCGAGAGACCCAGTACTTC CASSAGGRETQYF
- TRBJ2-7 TRBV6-6 13 - TGTGCCAGCAGTTCGACAGCTTCCTACGAGCAGTACTTC CASSSTASYEQYF
- TRBJ2-1 TRBV4-3 17 - TGCGCCAGCAGCCAAGATGGCGCGGTAAGCTCCTACAATGAGCAGTTCTTC CASSQDGAVSSYNEQFF
- TRBJ2-3 TRBV18 11 - TGTGCCAGCTCGCGGACAGATACGCAGTATTTT CASSRTDTQYF
- TRBJ2-1 TRBV7-2 15 TRBD1 TGTGCCAGCAGCTTAGGGGACAGGGCGGACAATGAGCAGTTCTTC CASSLGDRADNEQFF
once TRBJ2-1 TRBV30 13 TRBD2 TGTGCCTGGACCGCGGGAGCATACAATGAGCAGTTCTTC CAWTAGAYNEQFF
- TRBJ1-2 TRBV7-2 18 - TGTGCCAGCAGCTTAGGGGGAGGCGGGATTGCGATGAATGATGGCTACACCTTC CASSLGGGGIAMNDGYTF
- TRBJ2-3 TRBV11-2 16 - TGTGCCAGCAGCCGGGGCGCGGGGCCTAGCACAGATACGCAGTATTTT CASSRGAGPSTDTQYF
few TRBJ1-1 TRBV20-1 14 - TGCAGTGCTAGTTCGTCGGGACACCTCACTGAAGCTTTCTTT CSASSSGHLTEAFF
- TRBJ2-5 TRBV3-1/TRBV3-2 15 - TGTGCCAGCAGCCAAGTCAGGGTGTACCAAGAGACCCAGTACTTC CASSQVRVYQETQYF
once TRBJ2-1 TRBV28 16 TRBD2 TGTGCCAGCAGTTTAGGAGGCGGGAGTTCCTACAATGAGCAGTTCTTC CASSLGGGSSYNEQFF
few TRBJ1-2 TRBV7-2 13 - TGTGCCAGCAGTTCACAGGTTAACTATGGCTACACCTTC CASSSQVNYGYTF
- TRBJ2-1 TRBV7-2 13 - TGTGCCAGCAGCTTATACGGGGTTGAGGGGCAGTTCTTC CASSLYGVEGQFF
- TRBJ1-2 TRBV7-9 11 - TGTGCCAGCAGCTCAGGGGACGGCTACACCTTC CASSSGDGYTF
once TRBJ1-5 TRBV4-1 15 - TGCGCCTGTTTTTCCGAGGTGGTGAGCAATCAGCCCCAGCATTTT CACFSEVVSNQPQHF
few TRBJ2-7 TRBV10-3 14 TRBD2 TGTGCCATCAGTTCTAATAGCGGGATTGGGGAGCAGTACTTC CAISSNSGIGEQYF
- TRBJ2-7 TRBV7-8 14 TRBD2 TGTGCCAGCAGCTACAGCGGGAGGGGGTCCGGGCAGTACTTC CASSYSGRGSGQYF
- TRBJ1-2 TRBV13 12 - TGTGCCAGCAGCCAGACAGAGTCTGGCTACACCTTC CASSQTESGYTF
- TRBJ1-1 TRBV7-2 15 TRBD1 TGTGCCAGCAGCTTAGCAGGGGGCGCCGGCACTGAAGCTTTCTTT CASSLAGGAGTEAFF
- TRBJ2-5 TRBV27 16 TRBD1 TGTGCCAGCAGTCTCAGGGGGTGGGGGACAGAAGAGACCCAGTACTTC CASSLRGWGTEETQYF
- TRBJ1-5 TRBV12-3/TRBV12-4 13 - TGTGCCAGCAGTTTTAACAACAATCAGCCCCAGCATTTT CASSFNNNQPQHF
- TRBJ2-1 TRBV6-1 14 - TGTGCCAGCAGTGAAGCGGGAGGAGGTAATGAGCAGTTCTTC CASSEAGGGNEQFF
- TRBJ2-1 TRBV28 15 TRBD2 TGTGCCAGCAGCCTTGGGACTAGCGGGAGTAAGAAGCAGTTCTTC CASSLGTSGSKKQFF
- TRBJ1-2 TRBV29-1 16 - TGCAGCGTTGCGGGGTCTGCCACGACCCTAAACTATGGCTACACCTTC CSVAGSATTLNYGYTF
- TRBJ2-5 TRBV5-5 13 - TGTGCCAGCAGCTTGGCGAGGGAGGAGACCCAGTACTTC CASSLAREETQYF
- TRBJ2-1 TRBV12-2 16 - TGTGCAAGTCGCTTAGGCGGCGGGAGAGGATACAATGAGCAGTTCTTC CASRLGGGRGYNEQFF
- TRBJ1-1 TRBV30 13 - TGTGCCTGGAGCGGACAGTTGAACACTGAAGCTTTCTTT CAWSGQLNTEAFF
- TRBJ1-2 TRBV12-3/TRBV12-4 12 - TGTGCCAGCAGTTTTTCAGGGCCTGGCTACACCTTC CASSFSGPGYTF
- TRBJ2-2 TRBV11-3 13 - TGTGCCAGCAGCTTAGTAAACACCGGGGAGCTGTTTTTT CASSLVNTGELFF
- TRBJ1-4 TRBV20-1 11 - TGCAGTGCTAGACGTAATGAAAAACTGTTTTTT CSARRNEKLFF
- TRBJ1-2 TRBV28 14 TRBD1 TGTGCCAGCAGTTTAGACAGGGTCACTCGGGGCTACACCTTC CASSLDRVTRGYTF